This TCR beta chain was sequenced for a study of T cell responses to AZD1222 COVID-19 vaccine. Study-wide results and caveats: The sample set comprised mostly white British donors with more females, and clonal diversity was possibly underestimated. Once two AZD1222 doses were given, Spike-specific TCR breadth and depth went up. It was only six AZD1222 recipients who were seropositive at baseline.

This CDR3 spans 13 amino acids. V was clipped by 4 bases and J by 4 bases, with 11 bases between them. Germline CDR1 and CDR2: SGHRS and YFSETQ. As for this clone: Its antigen is undetermined.

Clones were read by immunoSEQ multiplex PCR, and TCRdb kept only the in-frame ones, dropping some. The sample carries 200,000 or so clones, roughly 93% recorded once. Sequenced material: peripheral blood, taken on day 0 of AZD1222 vaccination. The TCR sequence derives from an adult in good health. This sequence joins TRBV5-1 and TRBJ1-1; tentative D call: TRBD1 (6 bases). The CDR3, as DNA: TGCGCCAGCAGCGCAACAGGGACCACTGAAGCTTTCTTT. Translation: CASSATGTTEAFF.